The next 17 T cell receptor beta chains were all read from a single sample in a study of T cells expressing NK-cell markers. TCRdb reprocessed the 5' RACE reads and stores each CDR3 protein as one record, lacking DNA. The table for this sample gives fewer than 400,000 distinct CDR3 sequences. The sequencing input was blood T cells: a sorted CD56 or NKG2C T cell subset, CD4+ or CD8+ T cells, or bulk PBMC T cells (not recorded which). These receptors came from a man aged 18-70 years in good health.

This chain connects TRBV7-9 to TRBJ2-6. The CDR3 contains 15 residues. Germline V gene sequence: CDR1 SEHNR, CDR2 FQNEAQ (reference sequence). CDR3 residues: CASSKKVSGANVLTF.

The chain's CDR3 is CASSLALRTGELFF. The chain carries TRBV7-3 and TRBJ2-2. Germline lookup yields CDR1 SGHTA and CDR2 FQGTGA. The length of the CDR3 is 14 residues.

The chain has TRBV5-1 and TRBJ1-4. Germline lookup yields CDR1 SGHRS and CDR2 YFSETQ. The CDR3 loop spans 15 amino acids. CDR3 protein: CASSLGGGSDEKLFF.

The CDR3 loop reads CASRTSGTDTQYF. The V and J genes are TRBV2 and TRBJ2-3; TCRdb returns TRBD2, unconfirmable since there is no DNA. Germline values: CDR1 SNHLY, CDR2 FYNNEI. The CDR3 extends over 13 amino acids. The full variable domain, rest sourced from reference TRBV2 and TRBJ2-3, is EPEVTQTPSHQVTQMGQEVILRCVPISNHLYFYWYRQILGQKVEFLVSFYNNEISEKSEIFDDQFSVERPDGSNFTLKIRSTKLEDSAMYFCASRTSGTDTQYFGPGTRLTVL.

The CDR3 loop reads CASSLTASGGAFTDTQYF. This rearrangement joins TRBV7-3 to TRBJ2-3; as DNA is missing, the TRBD2 call by TCRdb cannot be tested. Germline values: CDR1 SGHTA, CDR2 FQGTGA. The CDR3 contains 18 residues.

The chain joins TRBV27 to TRBJ1-2; without DNA, the TCRdb call of TRBD1 cannot be checked. Germline-derived CDR1 and CDR2 are MNHEY and SMNVEV (reference sequence). The CDR3 consists of 17 residues. The CDR3 reads CASKYSGGNRVTNGYTF.

CDR3 sequence: CASQKQDREYYEQYF. The rearrangement joins TRBV5-6 to TRBJ2-7; the TCRdb call, TRBD1, lacks DNA for checking. Germline V gene lookup returns CDR1 SGHDT and CDR2 YYEEEE. The CDR3 spans 15 residues.

The chain is built from TRBV7-9 and TRBJ2-5; lacking DNA, the TRBD1 call made by TCRdb goes unchecked. The CDR3 runs 15 residues. Germline assignment: CDR1 SEHNR and CDR2 FQNEAQ (reference sequence). Here the CDR3 reads CASGGSETNQETQYF.

The chain couples TRBV6-2 or TRBV6-3 to TRBJ2-3; TCRdb's D call, TRBD2, is unchecked because there is no DNA. CDR1 and CDR2 from the germline V gene are MNHEY and SVGEGT. The CDR3 runs 16 residues. CDR3 sequence reads: CASRASGGPSTDTQYF.

The chain has TRBV7-9 and TRBJ1-4; TCRdb lists TRBD1, though no DNA is available to test this call. CDR3 length equals 15 residues. Germline loops: CDR1 SEHNR, CDR2 FQNEAQ (reference sequence). CDR3 sequence: CASSEVGAANEKLFF.

The J gene is TRBJ1-5, the V gene TRBV11-2; absent DNA, TCRdb's TRBD1 call cannot be checked. The CDR3 length is 19 residues. CDR1 SGHAT and CDR2 FQNNGV come from the germline V gene. The CDR3 is CASSLGYGTGTFSNQPQHF.

The chain carries TRBV11-1 and TRBJ2-5. Germline CDR1 reads SGHAT; CDR2 reads FQDESV (reference sequence). The CDR3 is made up of 14 amino acids. CDR3 sequence reads: CASSLLRTKETQYF.

The chain combines TRBV12-3 or TRBV12-4 with TRBJ2-2; as DNA is missing, the TRBD1 call by TCRdb cannot be tested. This CDR3 has 17 residues. The CDR3 region is CASRPGQGLRSTGELFF.

V is TRBV7-3 and J is TRBJ1-2; TCRdb designates TRBD1, a call that cannot be tested without DNA. The CDR3 length is 13 residues. CDR1 is SGHTA and CDR2 is FQGTGA in the germline V gene. The CDR3 sequence: CASSLQGGYGYTF.

The chain has TRBV29-1 and TRBJ2-5. There are 13 residues in the CDR3. CDR1 is SQVTM and CDR2 is ANQGSEA in the germline V gene. The CDR3 spells CSVEQPLVGTQYF.

The chain employs TRBV29-1 and TRBJ2-7; absent DNA, TCRdb's TRBD1 call cannot be checked. The CDR3 has 14 residues. Germline loops: CDR1 SQVTM, CDR2 ANQGSEA. The CDR3 loop reads CSVRGKGRGDEQYF.

The chain carries TRBV12-5 and TRBJ1-5; the TCRdb D gene call, TRBD1, has no DNA to confirm it. Germline lookup yields CDR1 LGHNT and CDR2 FRNRAP. The CDR3 sequence is 14 residues long. This CDR3 reads CASAWTVSNQPQHF.